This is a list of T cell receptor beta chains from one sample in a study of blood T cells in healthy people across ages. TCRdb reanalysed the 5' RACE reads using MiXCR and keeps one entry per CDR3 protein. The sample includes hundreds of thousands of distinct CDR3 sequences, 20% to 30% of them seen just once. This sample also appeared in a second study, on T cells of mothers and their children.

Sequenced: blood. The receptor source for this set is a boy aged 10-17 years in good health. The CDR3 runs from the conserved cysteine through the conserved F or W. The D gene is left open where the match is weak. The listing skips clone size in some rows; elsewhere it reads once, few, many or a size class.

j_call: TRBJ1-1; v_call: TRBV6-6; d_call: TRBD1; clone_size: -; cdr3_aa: CARSSTGQGHTEAFF; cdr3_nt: TGTGCCCGCAGCTCGACGGGACAGGGACACACTGAAGCTTTCTTT
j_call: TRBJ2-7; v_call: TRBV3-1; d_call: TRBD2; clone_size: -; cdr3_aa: CASSQGSGLGDYEQYF; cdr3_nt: TGTGCCAGCAGCCAAGGAAGCGGACTAGGGGACTACGAGCAGTACTTC
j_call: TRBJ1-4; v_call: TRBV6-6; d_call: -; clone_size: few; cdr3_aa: CASKGPEKLFF; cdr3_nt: TGTGCCTCCAAGGGCCCTGAAAAACTGTTTTTT
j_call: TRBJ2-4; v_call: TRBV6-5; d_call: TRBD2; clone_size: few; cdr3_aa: CASSEREGHIQYF; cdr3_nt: TGTGCCAGCAGCGAGAGGGAGGGGCACATTCAGTACTTC
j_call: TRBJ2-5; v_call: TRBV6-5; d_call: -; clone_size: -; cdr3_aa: CASSYSWGQETQYF; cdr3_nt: TGTGCCAGCAGTTACTCTTGGGGCCAAGAGACCCAGTACTTC
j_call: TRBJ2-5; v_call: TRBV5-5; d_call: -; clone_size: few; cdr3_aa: CASSFAAAPQETQYF; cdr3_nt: TGTGCCAGCAGCTTTGCAGCGGCGCCGCAAGAGACCCAGTACTTC
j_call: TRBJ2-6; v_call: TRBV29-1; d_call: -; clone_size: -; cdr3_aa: CSVLQANVLTF; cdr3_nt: TGCAGCGTTCTACAGGCCAACGTCCTGACTTTC
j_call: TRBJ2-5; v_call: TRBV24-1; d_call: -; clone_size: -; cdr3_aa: CATSESGQQETQYF; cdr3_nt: TGTGCCACCAGTGAGAGCGGACAGCAAGAGACCCAGTACTTC
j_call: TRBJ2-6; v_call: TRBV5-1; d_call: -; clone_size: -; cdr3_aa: CASSAGGTPSGANVLTF; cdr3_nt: TGCGCCAGCAGCGCTGGAGGGACCCCCTCTGGGGCCAACGTCCTGACTTTC
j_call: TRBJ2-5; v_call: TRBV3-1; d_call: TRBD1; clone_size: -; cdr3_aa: CASSPPRQGNGETQYF; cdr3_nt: TGTGCCAGCAGCCCCCCCCGACAGGGGAACGGAGAGACCCAGTACTTC
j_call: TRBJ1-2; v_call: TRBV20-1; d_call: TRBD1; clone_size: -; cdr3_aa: CSARATGGDGYTF; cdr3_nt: TGCAGTGCTAGGGCTACAGGGGGCGATGGCTACACCTTC
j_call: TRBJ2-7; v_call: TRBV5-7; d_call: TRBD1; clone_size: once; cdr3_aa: CASSGDRESYEQHF; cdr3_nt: TGTGCCAGCAGCGGGGACAGGGAGTCCTACGAGCAGCACTTC
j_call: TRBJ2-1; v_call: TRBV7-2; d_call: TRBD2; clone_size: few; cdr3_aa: CASNKAGGSVREQFF; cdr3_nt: TGTGCCAGCAACAAAGCGGGGGGGTCCGTCCGTGAGCAGTTCTTC
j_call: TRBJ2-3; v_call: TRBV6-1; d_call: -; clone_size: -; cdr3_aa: CASLPGVGDADTQYF; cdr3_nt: TGTGCCAGCCTGCCGGGGGTTGGGGACGCAGATACGCAGTATTTT
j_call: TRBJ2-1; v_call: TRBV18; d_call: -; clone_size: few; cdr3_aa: CASSPPSRDEQFF; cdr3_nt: TGTGCCAGCTCACCACCTTCCCGGGATGAGCAGTTCTTC
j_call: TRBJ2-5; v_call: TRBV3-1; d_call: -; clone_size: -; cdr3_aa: CASSQEGLAETQYF; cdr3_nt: TGTGCCAGCAGCCAAGAAGGGCTAGCGGAGACCCAGTACTTC
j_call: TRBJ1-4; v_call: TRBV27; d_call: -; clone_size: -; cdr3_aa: CASSFDQGGEKLFF; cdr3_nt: TGTGCCAGCAGTTTCGACCAGGGAGGTGAAAAACTGTTTTTT
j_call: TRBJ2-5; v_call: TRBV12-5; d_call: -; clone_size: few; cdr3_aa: CASGLVLGQGMETQYF; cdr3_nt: TGTGCTAGTGGTTTGGTACTGGGCCAGGGGATGGAGACCCAGTACTTC
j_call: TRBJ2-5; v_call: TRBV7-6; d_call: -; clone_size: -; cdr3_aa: CASAVGETQYF; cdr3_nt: TGTGCCAGCGCTGTTGGGGAGACCCAGTACTTC
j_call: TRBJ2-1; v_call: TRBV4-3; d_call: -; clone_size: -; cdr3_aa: CASSQVALDALNYNEQFF; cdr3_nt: TGCGCCAGCAGCCAAGTCGCTCTGGACGCGTTAAACTACAATGAGCAGTTCTTC
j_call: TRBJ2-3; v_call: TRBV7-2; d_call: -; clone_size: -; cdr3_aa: CASSLVDDTQYF; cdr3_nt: TGTGCCAGCAGCCTCGTAGACGATACGCAGTATTTT
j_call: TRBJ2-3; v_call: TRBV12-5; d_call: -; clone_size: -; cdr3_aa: CASGLGRTDTQYF; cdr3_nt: TGTGCTAGTGGTTTGGGCCGTACAGATACGCAGTATTTT
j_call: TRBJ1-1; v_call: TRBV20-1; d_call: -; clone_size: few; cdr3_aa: CSARRGVRGTEAFF; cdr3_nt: TGCAGTGCTAGAAGGGGTGTAAGGGGCACTGAAGCTTTCTTT